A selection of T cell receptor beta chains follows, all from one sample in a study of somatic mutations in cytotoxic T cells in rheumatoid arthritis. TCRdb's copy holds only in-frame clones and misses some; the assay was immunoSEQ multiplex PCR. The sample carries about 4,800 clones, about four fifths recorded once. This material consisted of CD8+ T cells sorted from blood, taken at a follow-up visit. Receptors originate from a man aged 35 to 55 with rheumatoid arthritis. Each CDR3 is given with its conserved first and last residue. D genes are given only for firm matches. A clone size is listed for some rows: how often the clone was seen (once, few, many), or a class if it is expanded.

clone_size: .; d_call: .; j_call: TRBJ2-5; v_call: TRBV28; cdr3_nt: TGTGCCAGCAGTTTAGGAAGCGGGCGGGTAGAGACCCAGTACTTC; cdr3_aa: CASSLGSGRVETQYF
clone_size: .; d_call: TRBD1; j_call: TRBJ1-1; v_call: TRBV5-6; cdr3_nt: TGTGCCAGCAGCTTGGTTTCAGGGGGCACCATGAACACTGAAGCTTTCTTT; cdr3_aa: CASSLVSGGTMNTEAFF
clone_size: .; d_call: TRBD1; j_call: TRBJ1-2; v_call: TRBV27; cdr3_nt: TGTGCCAGCAGCTTCATCGGGACAGGGGGGTCCCATGGCTACACCTTC; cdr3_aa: CASSFIGTGGSHGYTF
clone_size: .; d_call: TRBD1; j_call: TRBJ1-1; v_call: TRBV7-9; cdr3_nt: TGTGCCAGCAGCCGACAGGGGGATAAAGCTTTCTTT; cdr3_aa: CASSRQGDKAFF
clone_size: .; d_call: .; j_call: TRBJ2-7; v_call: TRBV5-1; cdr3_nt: TGCGCCAGCAGTTCAGGGTGGCCCGAGCAGTACTTC; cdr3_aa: CASSSGWPEQYF
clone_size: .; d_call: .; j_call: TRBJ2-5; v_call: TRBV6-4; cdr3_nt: TGTGCCAGTTCAATAACTGACCAAGAGACCCAGTACTTC; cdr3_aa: CASSITDQETQYF
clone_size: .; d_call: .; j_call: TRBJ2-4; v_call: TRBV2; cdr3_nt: TGTGCCAGCAGTGAAGGGTCGATAAAAAACATTCAGTACTTC; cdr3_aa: CASSEGSIKNIQYF
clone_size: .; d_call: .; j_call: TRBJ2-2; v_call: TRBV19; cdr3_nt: TGTGCCAGTAGTATAGTTGTGGAGAGGTGGACCGGGGAGCTGTTTTTT; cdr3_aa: CASSIVVERWTGELFF
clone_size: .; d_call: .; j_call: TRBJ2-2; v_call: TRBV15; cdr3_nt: TGTGCCACCAGCAGAGCTAACACCGGGGAGCTGTTTTTT; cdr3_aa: CATSRANTGELFF
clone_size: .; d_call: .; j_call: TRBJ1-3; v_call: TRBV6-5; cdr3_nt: TGTGCCAGCAGTTACGGCCGAGGGGGTCGTAACACCATATATTTT; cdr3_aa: CASSYGRGGRNTIYF
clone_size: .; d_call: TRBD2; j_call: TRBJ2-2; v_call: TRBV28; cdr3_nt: TGTGCCAGCAGACAAGGACTAGCGGGAAGGGACGGGGAGCTGTTTTTT; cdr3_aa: CASRQGLAGRDGELFF
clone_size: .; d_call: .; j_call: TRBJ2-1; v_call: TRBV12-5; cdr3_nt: TGTGCTAGTGGTTTGGGGGGGCAAAGAAATGAGCAGTTCTTC; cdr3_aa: CASGLGGQRNEQFF
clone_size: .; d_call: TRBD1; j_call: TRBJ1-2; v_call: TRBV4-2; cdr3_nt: TGTGCCAGCAGCCAATGGAGGGGGCGTGTCGATGGCTACACCTTC; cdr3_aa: CASSQWRGRVDGYTF
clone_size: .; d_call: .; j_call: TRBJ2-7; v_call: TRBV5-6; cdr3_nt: TGTGCCAGCAGCTTGGCAGGGCAGGGCTACGAGCAGTACTTC; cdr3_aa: CASSLAGQGYEQYF
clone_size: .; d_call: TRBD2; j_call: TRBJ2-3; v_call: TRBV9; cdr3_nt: TGTGCCAGCAGCGTAGCTTTAGCGGGAGGGGTCGATACGCAGTATTTT; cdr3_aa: CASSVALAGGVDTQYF
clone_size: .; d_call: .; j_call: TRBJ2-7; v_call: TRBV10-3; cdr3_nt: TGTGCCATCACCCCTCGGTCCTACGAGCAGTACTTC; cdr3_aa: CAITPRSYEQYF
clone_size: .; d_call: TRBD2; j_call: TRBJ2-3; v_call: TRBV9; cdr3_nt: TGTGCCAGCACCCACCCCAACGCGGGGGAGAGCACAGATACGCAGTATTTT; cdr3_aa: CASTHPNAGESTDTQYF
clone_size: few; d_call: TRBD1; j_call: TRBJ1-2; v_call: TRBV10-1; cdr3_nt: TGCGCCAGCGTCCTCGGACAGGTTAACTATGGCTACACCTTC; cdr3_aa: CASVLGQVNYGYTF
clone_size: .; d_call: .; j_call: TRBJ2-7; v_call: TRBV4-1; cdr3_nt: TGCGCCAGCAGCCAAGATGGAAGGGGTGTGGAATCCGAGCAGTACTTC; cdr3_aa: CASSQDGRGVESEQYF
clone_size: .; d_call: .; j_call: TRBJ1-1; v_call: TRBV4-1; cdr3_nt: TGCGCCAGCAGCCAAGATAACGACGGATACACTGAAGCTTTCTTT; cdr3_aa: CASSQDNDGYTEAFF
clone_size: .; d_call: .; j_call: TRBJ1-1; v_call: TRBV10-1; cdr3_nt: TGCGCCAGCAGTGCTTTTATGGGGCTGAACACTGAAGCTTTCTTT; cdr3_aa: CASSAFMGLNTEAFF
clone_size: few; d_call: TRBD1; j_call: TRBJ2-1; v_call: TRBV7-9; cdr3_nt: TGTGCCAGCAGCTCGGGACAGGGGGCCTACAATGAGCAGTTCTTC; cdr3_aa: CASSSGQGAYNEQFF
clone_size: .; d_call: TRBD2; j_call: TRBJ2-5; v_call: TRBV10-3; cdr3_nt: TGTGCCATCAGTGAGCTTCGGACTAGCGGGCTCCAAGAGACCCAGTACTTC; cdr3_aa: CAISELRTSGLQETQYF
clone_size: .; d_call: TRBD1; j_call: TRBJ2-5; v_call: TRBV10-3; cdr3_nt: TGTGCCATCAGAGGACAGGGCCTAACGGAAGAGACCCAGTACTTC; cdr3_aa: CAIRGQGLTEETQYF
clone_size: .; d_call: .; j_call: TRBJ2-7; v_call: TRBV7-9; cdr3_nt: TGTGCCAGCAGCTTACGGACGGGAGTCTCCTACGAGCAGTACTTC; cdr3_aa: CASSLRTGVSYEQYF
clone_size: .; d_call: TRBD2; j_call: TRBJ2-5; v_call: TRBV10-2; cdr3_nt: TGCGCCAGCAGTATGAGTCATCCAGCGGGAGCCTCGGAGACCCAGTACTTC; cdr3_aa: CASSMSHPAGASETQYF
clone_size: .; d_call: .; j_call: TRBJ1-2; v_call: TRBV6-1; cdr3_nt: TGTGCCAGCAGTGAAGACTGGCAGGACAACTATGGCTACACCTTC; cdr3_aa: CASSEDWQDNYGYTF
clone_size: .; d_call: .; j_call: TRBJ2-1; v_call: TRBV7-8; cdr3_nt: TGTGCCAGCAGCTTAGGGGGTCCAGCTTACAATGAGCAGTTCTTC; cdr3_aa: CASSLGGPAYNEQFF
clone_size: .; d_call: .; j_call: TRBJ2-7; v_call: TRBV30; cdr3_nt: TGTGCCTGGAATTCGGGACTGTCCCCCTACGAGCAGTACTTC; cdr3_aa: CAWNSGLSPYEQYF
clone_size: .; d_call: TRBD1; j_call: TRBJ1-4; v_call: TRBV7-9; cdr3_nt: TGTGCCAGCAGCTCCCGCTCCGACAGGGTCGGGGAAAAACTGTTTTTT; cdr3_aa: CASSSRSDRVGEKLFF
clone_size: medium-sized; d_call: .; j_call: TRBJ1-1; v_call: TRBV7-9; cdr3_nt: TGTGCCAGCAGCTTGTTGAACACTGAAGCTTTCTTT; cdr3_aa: CASSLLNTEAFF